Given below is one T cell receptor beta chain in context. The specificity of this receptor is unknown. Per-base quality was not reported, and no clone a single base away is much larger than it. The source of the sample is a study of blood T cell repertoires in COVID-19 (dated by TCRdb to about 2020). At the level of the whole study: Samples from collaborators originated in the United States, Italy and Spain and spanned both the acute and convalescent phases of COVID-19. Where HLA class I and class II types were available, the types were taken from metadata supplied by the sample provider, not from assay-based typing. The sample metadata nearly always contained a de-identified subject ID, COVID-19 status, age in years and sex. The prospective study material was composed of cDNA or gDNA derived from T cells, B-cell-depleted T cells, or PBMCs. The repertoires were released in a freely available public database intended as a resource for research on the immune response to SARS-CoV-2. Subjects who had been exposed to COVID-19, were actively infected with it, or had recovered from it provided the deeply sampled blood TCRbeta repertoires that made up the dataset. The samples were drawn from the first 160 participants of the ongoing ImmuneRACE study and from over 950 subjects provided by 6 global collaborators.

Whole blood was collected in K2EDTA tubes by collaborating institutions according to the institutions' own protocols. Collaborator samples were shipped for TCRbeta analysis as frozen whole blood, isolated PBMCs, or DNA extracted from either sample type. TCRbeta CDR3 regions were amplified from genomic DNA by means of the immunoSEQ Assay, a bias-controlled multiplex PCR. Per the source publication's procedure: Nucleated cell counts per sample were estimated from amplification of reference gene primers within the assay. To quantify the absolute abundance of each unique TCRbeta CDR3 rearrangement, sequence reads were collapsed and filtered. For each sample, productive Simpson clonality was calculated as the square root of Simpson's diversity index over productive rearrangements. Drawn from immuneACCESS, this table holds only the in-frame rearrangements with V and J called that TCRdb kept. Clones are partly lost; checked studies trace under half to an unresolved V gene and leave the rest unexplained. V and J calls and clone size come straight from that table; D and trimming were deduced from the DNA. For this sample the table gives roughly 100,000 clones, of which 65% to 90% were detected only once. Over 35% of the sample lies in the top ten.

The study at large found these results: The quantity of clinical and demographic metadata differed by source and by participant and was supplied without curation.

V and J lose 2 bases and 3 bases, and a span of 14 bases separates them. The germline V gene gives CDR1 as SNHLY and CDR2 as FYNNEI. There are 16 amino acids in the CDR3, from cysteine to phenylalanine inclusive. Solely the CDR3 DNA is kept, with 48 bases framed from the first base. The TCR originated in a man aged 80 or over with acute or convalescent COVID-19. The sequencing sample was made of peripheral blood. Here the chain combines TRBV2 and TRBJ1-5; perhaps TRBD1 is the D gene, with 5 bases matching. Here is the DNA: TGTGCCAGCAGTGAAAATACAGGACACCCCAATCAGCCCCAGCATTTT. Its product reads: CASSENTGHPNQPQHF.